The rows below give T cell receptor beta chains drawn from one sample of a study of blood T cell repertoires in COVID-19. Sequencing was performed with immunoSEQ multiplex PCR; in TCRdb, only in-frame clones are kept and a portion is missing. In the table there are roughly 260,000 clones, around 89% of which are singletons. The sequenced material came from peripheral blood. The receptors stem from a man in his sixties who had recovered from COVID-19. Both conserved end residues are part of each CDR3. Fields, in order: clone size, D gene, J gene, V gene, CDR3 DNA, CDR3 protein. The D gene is left open where the match is weak. Only part of the rows carry a size: once, few, many, or a class if the clone is expanded.

few,TRBD1,TRBJ1-6,TRBV7-2,TGTGCCAGCAGACAAGACAGGGGTTCCTATAATTCACCCCTCCACTTT,CASRQDRGSYNSPLHF
.,.,TRBJ1-5,TRBV7-3,TGTGCCAGCAGCCCGGAGCTCGGTCAGCCCCAGCATTTT,CASSPELGQPQHF
.,.,TRBJ2-5,TRBV5-1,TGCGCCAGCAGCTTGGCCGGGCAGGGGGAGACCCAGTACTTC,CASSLAGQGETQYF
.,.,TRBJ1-2,TRBV6-5,TGTGCCAGCAACAGGGATCACTATGGCTACACCTTC,CASNRDHYGYTF
.,TRBD1,TRBJ2-7,TRBV7-2,TGTGCCAGCAGCTTCCGGGACAGGGCTTCCGAGCAGTACTTC,CASSFRDRASEQYF
.,.,TRBJ1-2,TRBV5-1,TGCGCCAGCAGCTTCCCCCTTAACTATGGCTACACCTTC,CASSFPLNYGYTF
.,TRBD2,TRBJ2-4,TRBV14,TGTGCCAGCAGCCAATCTAAGGGGGGACTAGCAGTCAACATTCAGTACTTC,CASSQSKGGLAVNIQYF
.,TRBD2,TRBJ2-5,TRBV6-1,TGTGCCAGCAGTGAGGGGCCAGCGGGGGGCTTGGGGACCCAGTACTTC,CASSEGPAGGLGTQYF
.,.,TRBJ1-3,TRBV5-1,TGCGCCAGCAGCCCAGTCAGCTCTGGAAACACCATATATTTT,CASSPVSSGNTIYF
.,TRBD1,TRBJ1-1,TRBV14,TGTGCCAGCAGCCAATCGGACAGGGCGAACACTGAAGCTTTCTTT,CASSQSDRANTEAFF